This passage covers 18 T cell receptor beta chains from one sample sequenced in a study of response to subunit inactivated influenza vaccine. MiXCR, run by TCRdb on the RT-PCR reads, gives a single entry per CDR3 protein. The sample lists a few hundred thousand distinct CDR3 sequences; 20% to 25% were seen once. Source: PBMCs from blood, taken 21 months after vaccination. The receptors here all came from a man between 50 and 69 years old who received an inactivated influenza vaccine.

The gene calls are TRBV28 and TRBJ1-2, with D tentatively TRBD1 (6 bases). CDR3 length: 17 amino acids. Trimming stripped 3 bases from V and 4 bases from J, with 21 bases between. The germline V gene has CDR1 MDHEN and CDR2 SYDVKM. The CDR3 sequence: CASSFPTGETLLYGYTF. In DNA form, the CDR3 reads TGTGCCAGCAGTTTCCCGACAGGCGAAACCCTCCTCTATGGCTACACCTTC.

This clonotype was observed a handful of times. This chain joins TRBV28 and TRBJ2-5; tentative D call: TRBD1 (6 bases). The CDR3 sequence is 15 residues long. V was clipped by 5 bases and J by 0 bases, with 13 bases between them. From germline, CDR1 is MDHEN and CDR2 SYDVKM. The CDR3 DNA reads as TGTGCCAGCAGTACACTCAGGGACAACCAAGAGACCCAGTACTTC. This sequence encodes CASSTLRDNQETQYF.

On this clonotype: A much larger clone lies a single base off, so this may be a read error. The chain links TRBV20-1 to TRBJ1-4; D ambiguous. CDR1 and CDR2 (germline): DFQATT, SNEGSKA (reference sequence). CDR3 length equals 14 residues. The CDR3 loop is CSARGGYGNDKLFF. CDR3 in DNA: TGCAGTGCTAGAGGAGGCTACGGTAATGATAAACTGTTTTTT.

The sample holds a few counts of this clonotype. V and J are TRBV15 and TRBJ1-1, with 9 nucleotides matching TRBD1. Germline CDR1 LNHNV, CDR2 YYDKDF (reference sequence). The CDR3 sequence is 18 residues long. Losses at the gene ends were 5 bases for V and 4 bases for J; bases not matched to a gene: 17. CDR3 nucleotide sequence: TGTGCCACCAGCGACTCTATTCGGGACAGGGTCGAACGCACTGAAGCTTTCTTT. It is translated as CATSDSIRDRVERTEAFF.

The table lists this clonotype with a few counts. The chain combines TRBV12-3 or TRBV12-4 with TRBJ2-2; D is perhaps TRBD2 (6 bases). CDR3 length: 14 residues. Trimming removed 6 bases from V and 0 bases from J, with 8 bases in between. Here the CDR3 reads CASSWTTNTGELFF. The CDR3 region has the DNA TGTGCCAGCAGCTGGACTACGAACACCGGGGAGCTGTTTTTT.

The chain uses TRBV10-3 and TRBJ2-2; TRBD1 matches at 8 bases. In germline, CDR1 is ENHRY, CDR2 SYGVKD. This CDR3 has 16 residues. The V gene end was trimmed by 4 bases and the J gene end by 6 bases; junction bases not matched to a gene: 10. CDR3: CAISGSRGRGSGELFF. CDR3 coding DNA: TGTGCCATCAGTGGAAGCAGGGGGCGCGGATCCGGGGAGCTGTTTTTT.

This clonotype was picked up a small number of times. CDR3 coding DNA: TGCGCCAGCAGTCATTCTTATATACAGGGTTCGCCTGAAGCTTTCTTT. Translated: CASSHSYIQGSPEAFF. The chain joins TRBV23-1 to TRBJ1-1, with D tentatively TRBD1 (6 bases). TRBV23-1 falls under the ORF class, with uncertain function. V was shortened by 3 bases and J by 6 bases, with 20 bases between the two germline ends. The CDR3 extends over 16 amino acids.

This clonotype was seen a few times. The chain links TRBV24-1 to TRBJ1-5; 8 nucleotides line up with TRBD1. Trimming cost V 3 bases and J 4 bases; bases outside gene matches: 7. The CDR3 covers 16 residues. CDR1 and CDR2 (germline): KGHDR, SFDVKD. CDR3 amino acids: CATSDISDRGNQPQHF. CDR3 coding DNA: TGTGCCACCAGTGATATCAGCGACAGGGGAAATCAGCCCCAGCATTTT.

V gene TRBV12-3 or TRBV12-4 combines with J gene TRBJ2-7; a possible D gene is TRBD2 (5 bases). The V gene lost 6 bases and the J gene lost 2 bases, with 11 bases spanning the gap. The CDR3 is 13 amino acids. The CDR3 sequence: CASSSLLAYEQYF. In nucleotides, the CDR3 is TGTGCCAGCAGCTCGTTACTAGCCTACGAGCAGTACTTC.

The sample holds a few counts of this clonotype. The rearrangement uses TRBV7-9 and TRBJ2-5, with D unresolved. V shed 3 bases and J shed 5 bases, with 10 bases lying between them. The germline V gene has CDR1 SEHNR and CDR2 FQNEAQ (reference sequence). The CDR3 is 13 residues long. The CDR3 loop reads CASSLKVKETQYF. Here the CDR3 DNA reads TGTGCCAGCAGCTTGAAAGTAAAGGAGACCCAGTACTTC. The entire variable domain, with the rest obtained from reference TRBV7-9 and TRBJ2-5, is as follows: DTGVSQNPRHKITKRGQNVTFRCDPISEHNRLYWYRQTLGQGPEFLTYFQNEAQLEKSRLLSDRFSAERPKGSFSTLEIQRTEQGDSAMYLCASSLKVKETQYFGPGTRLLVL.

This chain connects TRBV6-4 to TRBJ2-3, with D possibly TRBD2 on 6 matching bases. Trimming removed 6 bases from V and 2 bases from J, with 15 bases in between. Germline V CDR1 and CDR2: MRHNA, SNTAGT. This CDR3 is built from 15 residues. CDR3 bases: TGTGCCAGCAGCCTTAGCGGATTTAACACAGATACGCAGTATTTT. Its protein is CASSLSGFNTDTQYF.

The genes are TRBV20-1 and TRBJ1-4; D possibly corresponds to TRBD1 (5 bases). V was trimmed by 6 bases and J by 4 bases, leaving 15 bases between them. Germline CDR1 reads DFQATT; CDR2 reads SNEGSKA (reference sequence). The CDR3 totals 14 residues. In DNA form, the CDR3 reads TGCAGTGCGAGCCCTGGACACAATAATGAAAAACTGTTTTTT. Protein: CSASPGHNNEKLFF.

The J gene is TRBJ2-7, the V gene TRBV4-1; D is undetermined. This CDR3 is built from 14 residues. Germline CDR1 reads MGHRA; CDR2 reads YSYEKL. The germline V and J ends were trimmed by 4 bases and 3 bases, with 13 bases remaining between them. The CDR3 bases are TGCGCCAGCAGCCCTTTGTTAAAATTCTACGAGCAGTACTTC. Translating it yields CASSPLLKFYEQYF.

The V and J genes are TRBV7-2 and TRBJ1-1; TRBD1 might be the D (5 bases). Germline V lookup: CDR1 SGHTA, CDR2 FQGNSA. The length of the CDR3 is 15 residues. Trimming pared 5 bases from V and 0 bases from J, leaving 13 bases between. CDR3 sequence reads: CASSPRGGMNTEAFF. For the CDR3, the DNA is TGTGCCAGCAGCCCACGGGGGGGGATGAACACTGAAGCTTTCTTT.

The V call is TRBV6-2 or TRBV6-3, the J call TRBJ1-1; D gene unclear. Germline CDR1 reads MNHEY; CDR2 reads SVGEGT. CDR3 length equals 17 residues. Trimming cost V 2 bases and J 1 base, with 17 bases left between them. In nucleotides, the CDR3 is TGTGCCAGCAGTTACCCTAGCGGGAAGGTGGCGAACACTGAAGCTTTCTTT. Translating gives CASSYPSGKVANTEAFF.

This clonotype was counted between two and nine times. The rearrangement uses TRBV6-2 or TRBV6-3 and TRBJ2-5; perhaps TRBD2 as D (6 bases). The CDR3 is 17 amino acids. V dropped 0 bases and J dropped 1 base, with 15 bases sitting between them. CDR1 and CDR2 from the germline V gene are MNHEY and SVGEGT. The CDR3 here is CASSYSLLGGLQETQYF. The CDR3 nucleotides read TGTGCCAGCAGTTACTCGCTCTTGGGAGGACTCCAAGAGACCCAGTACTTC.

This CDR3 reads CASSEFESRNSPLHF. CDR3 DNA sequence: TGTGCCAGCAGTGAATTTGAGTCCCGTAATTCACCCCTCCACTTT. This chain joins TRBV6-1 and TRBJ1-6; D gene ambiguous. The V gene's germline CDR1 is MNHNS and CDR2 SASEGT. This CDR3 has 15 residues. The V end lost 2 bases, the J end lost 6 bases, and 11 bases lay between the germline ends.

The chain has TRBV7-2 and TRBJ2-7; unclear D gene. Trimming stripped 1 base from V and 1 base from J, with 11 bases between. CDR1 is SGHTA and CDR2 is FQGNSA in the germline V gene. There are 15 residues in the CDR3. CDR3 amino acids: CASSLDGSASYEQYF. CDR3 DNA: TGTGCCAGCAGCTTAGACGGGTCAGCTTCCTACGAGCAGTACTTC.